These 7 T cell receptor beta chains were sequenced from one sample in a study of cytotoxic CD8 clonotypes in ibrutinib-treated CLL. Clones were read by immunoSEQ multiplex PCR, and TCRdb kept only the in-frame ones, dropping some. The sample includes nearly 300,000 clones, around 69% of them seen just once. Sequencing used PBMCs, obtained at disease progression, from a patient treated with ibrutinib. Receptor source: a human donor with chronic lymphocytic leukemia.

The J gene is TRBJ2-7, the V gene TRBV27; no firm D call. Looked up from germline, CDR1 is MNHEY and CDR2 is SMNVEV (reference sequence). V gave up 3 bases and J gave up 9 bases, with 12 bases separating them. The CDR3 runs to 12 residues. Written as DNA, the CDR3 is TGTGCCAGCAGTTTCTCCTTCGGTCCGCAGTACTTC. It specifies CASSFSFGPQYF.

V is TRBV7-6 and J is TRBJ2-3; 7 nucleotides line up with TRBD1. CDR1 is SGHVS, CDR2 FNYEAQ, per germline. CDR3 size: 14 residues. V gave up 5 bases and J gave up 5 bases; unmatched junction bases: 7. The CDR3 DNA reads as TGTGCCAGCAGCCTAGACAGGGTTGGAGATACGCAGTATTTT. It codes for CASSLDRVGDTQYF.

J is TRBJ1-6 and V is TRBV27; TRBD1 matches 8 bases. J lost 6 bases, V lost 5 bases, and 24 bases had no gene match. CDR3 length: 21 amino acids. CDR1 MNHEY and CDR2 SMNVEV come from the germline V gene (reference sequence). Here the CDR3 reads CASSPIPGQGLRFLSNSPLHF. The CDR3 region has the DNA TGTGCCAGCAGTCCGATTCCTGGACAGGGACTCCGCTTCCTCTCTAATTCACCCCTCCACTTT.

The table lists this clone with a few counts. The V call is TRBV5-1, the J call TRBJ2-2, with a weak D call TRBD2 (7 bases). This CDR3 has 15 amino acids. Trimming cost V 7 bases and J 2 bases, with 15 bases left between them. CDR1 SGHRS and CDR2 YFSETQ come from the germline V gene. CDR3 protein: CASGSGGLNTGELFF. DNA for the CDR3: TGCGCCAGCGGCTCCGGGGGGCTCAACACCGGGGAGCTGTTTTTT.

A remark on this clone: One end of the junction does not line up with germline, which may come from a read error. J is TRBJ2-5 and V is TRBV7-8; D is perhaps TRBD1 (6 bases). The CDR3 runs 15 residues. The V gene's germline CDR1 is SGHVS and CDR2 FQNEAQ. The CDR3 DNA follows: TGTGCCAGCAGCTTATACGAACAGGGCCAAGAGACCCGGTACTTC. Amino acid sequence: CASSLYEQGQETRYF.

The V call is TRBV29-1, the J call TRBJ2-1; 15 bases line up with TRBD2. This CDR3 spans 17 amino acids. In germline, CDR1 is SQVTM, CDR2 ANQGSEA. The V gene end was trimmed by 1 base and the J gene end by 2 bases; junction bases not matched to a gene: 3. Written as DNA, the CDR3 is TGCAGCGTTGAAGGGACTAGCGGGAGGGTCGCCTACAATGAGCAGTTCTTC. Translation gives CSVEGTSGRVAYNEQFF.

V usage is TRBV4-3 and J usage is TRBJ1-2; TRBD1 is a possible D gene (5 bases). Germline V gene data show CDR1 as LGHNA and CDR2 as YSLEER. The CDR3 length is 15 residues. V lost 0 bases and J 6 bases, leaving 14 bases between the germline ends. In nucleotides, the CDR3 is TGCGCCAGCAGCCAAGATTGGCCGGAAGGGGATGGCTACACCTTC. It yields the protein CASSQDWPEGDGYTF.